A selection of T cell receptor beta chains follows, all from one sample in a study of blood T cell repertoires in COVID-19. The protocol was immunoSEQ multiplex PCR, while the TCRdb copy is restricted to in-frame clones and leaves out a portion. Among about 440,000 clones listed, 70% to 90% were seen once. Material for sequencing was PBMCs or T cells enriched from blood (not recorded which). The receptors here all came from a woman aged 18 to 35 with acute COVID-19. The CDR3 runs from the conserved cysteine through the conserved F or W. D genes are given only for firm matches. Expanded clones are given a class, and other clones once, few, many or no size at all.

abundance	d_gene	v_gene	j_gene	CDR3nt	CDR3aa
-	TRBD1	TRBV11-2	TRBJ1-3	TGTGCCAGCAGCTGGGACAGGGACTTATCTGGAAACACCATATATTTT	CASSWDRDLSGNTIYF
-	TRBD2	TRBV2	TRBJ2-7	TGTGCCAGCAGTGATGGACTAGCGAGGTCCTACGAGCAGTACTTC	CASSDGLARSYEQYF
-	-	TRBV3-1/TRBV3-2	TRBJ1-3	TGTGCCAGCAGCCATCAATACACCATATATTTT	CASSHQYTIYF
-	TRBD1	TRBV18	TRBJ1-2	TGTGCCAGCACACCGGCAGGACAGGGGTTGGAGGGCTACACCTTC	CASTPAGQGLEGYTF
-	-	TRBV11-2	TRBJ2-7	TGTGCCAGCAGCTTAGTCTGGACTAACCATAACTACGAGCAGTACTTC	CASSLVWTNHNYEQYF
-	-	TRBV2	TRBJ1-5	TGTGCCAGCAGCGGGGAGGTTGGTCAGCCCCAGCATTTT	CASSGEVGQPQHF
few	-	TRBV7-9	TRBJ2-2	TGTGCCAGCAGATCAACAGGGTTGGGCGGGGAGCTGTTTTTT	CASRSTGLGGELFF
-	-	TRBV4-1	TRBJ1-3	TGCGCCAGCAGCCAACTCCAGACTTACTCTGGAAACACCATATATTTT	CASSQLQTYSGNTIYF
-	TRBD2	TRBV28	TRBJ2-3	TGTGCCAGCAGTCCCCGGGACTACACAGATACGCAGTATTTT	CASSPRDYTDTQYF
-	TRBD2	TRBV7-2	TRBJ2-1	TGTGCCAGCAGCGCGGGACTAGCGGGGGTCAATGAGCAGTTCTTC	CASSAGLAGVNEQFF
-	-	TRBV28	TRBJ1-2	TGTGCCAGCAGTTTTGGCGGAGTCTATGGCTACACCTTC	CASSFGGVYGYTF